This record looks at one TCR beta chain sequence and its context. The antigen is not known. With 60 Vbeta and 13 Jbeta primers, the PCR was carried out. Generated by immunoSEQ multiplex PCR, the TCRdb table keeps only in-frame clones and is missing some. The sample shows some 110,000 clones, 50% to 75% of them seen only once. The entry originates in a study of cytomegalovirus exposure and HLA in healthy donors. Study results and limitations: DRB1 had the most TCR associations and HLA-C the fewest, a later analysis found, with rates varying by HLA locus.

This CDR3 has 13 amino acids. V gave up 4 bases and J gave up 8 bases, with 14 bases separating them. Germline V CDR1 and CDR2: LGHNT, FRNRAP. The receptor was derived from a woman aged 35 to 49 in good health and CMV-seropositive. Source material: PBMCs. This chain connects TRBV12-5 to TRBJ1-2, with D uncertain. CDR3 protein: CASGSELGGGYTF. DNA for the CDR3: TGTGCTAGTGGTTCGGAGCTGGGCGGGGGCTACACCTTC.